This T cell receptor beta chain is from a study of T cell responses to AZD1222 COVID-19 vaccine. Regarding the study as a whole: Repertoires were sampled only after the peak T cell response.

Points on this clone: Its antigen remains unknown.

The repertoire was sequenced with immunoSEQ multiplex PCR; TCRdb's copy has only in-frame clones and lacks some. This repertoire shows 180,000 or so clones, approximately 94% found once; its top ten account for about 0.6%. Germline V gene lookup returns CDR1 SGHRS and CDR2 YFSETQ. Trimming left V 7 bases short and J 1 base short, with 14 bases between. This CDR3 has 14 residues. The receptor was derived from an adult in good health. Material: peripheral blood, obtained on day 0 of AZD1222 vaccination. The rearrangement uses TRBV5-1 and TRBJ1-1; possibly TRBD1 for D (6 bases). CDR3 residues: CASHLDRSNTEAFF. In DNA form, the CDR3 reads TGCGCCAGCCATCTGGACAGATCGAACACTGAAGCTTTCTTT.